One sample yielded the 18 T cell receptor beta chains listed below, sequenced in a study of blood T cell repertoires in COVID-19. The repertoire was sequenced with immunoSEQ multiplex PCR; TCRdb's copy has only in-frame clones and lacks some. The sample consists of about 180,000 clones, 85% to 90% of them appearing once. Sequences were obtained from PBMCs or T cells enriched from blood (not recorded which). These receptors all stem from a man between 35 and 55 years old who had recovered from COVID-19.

CDR3 sequence: CASSIGSGQGTDTQYF. CDR3 nucleotide sequence: TGTGCCAGTAGTATTGGATCGGGACAGGGCACAGATACGCAGTATTTT. V usage is TRBV19 and J usage is TRBJ2-3, with 8 bases matching TRBD1. The germline V gene has CDR1 LNHDA and CDR2 SQIVND (reference sequence). V shed 3 bases and J 1 base; nucleotides not matched to a gene: 6. The CDR3 consists of 16 residues.

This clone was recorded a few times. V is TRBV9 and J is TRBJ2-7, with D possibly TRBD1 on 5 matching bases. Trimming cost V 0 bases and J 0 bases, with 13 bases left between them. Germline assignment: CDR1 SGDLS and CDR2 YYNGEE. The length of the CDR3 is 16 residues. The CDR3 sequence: CASSVGVRASSYEQYF. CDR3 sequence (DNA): TGTGCCAGCAGCGTAGGCGTCAGGGCCAGCTCCTACGAGCAGTACTTC.

The CDR3 sequence is CASSLSGANVLTF. The CDR3 bases are TGTGCCAGCAGTCTCTCTGGGGCCAACGTCCTGACTTTC. The chain uses TRBV27 and TRBJ2-6; D ambiguous. Trimming removed 5 bases from V and 0 bases from J, with 2 bases in between. CDR3 length: 13 residues. Germline V gene data show CDR1 as MNHEY and CDR2 as SMNVEV (reference sequence).

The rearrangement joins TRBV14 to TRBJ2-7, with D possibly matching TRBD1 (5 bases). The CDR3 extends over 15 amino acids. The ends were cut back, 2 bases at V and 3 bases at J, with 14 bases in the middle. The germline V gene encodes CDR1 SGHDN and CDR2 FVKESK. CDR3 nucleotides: TGTGCCAGCAGCCAAAGTCGGCAGGGAAGCTACGAGCAGTACTTC. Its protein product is CASSQSRQGSYEQYF.

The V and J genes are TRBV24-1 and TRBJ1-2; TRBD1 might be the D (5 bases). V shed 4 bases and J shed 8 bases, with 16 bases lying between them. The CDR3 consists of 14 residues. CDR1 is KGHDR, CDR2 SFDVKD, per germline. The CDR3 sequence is CATSDRTNAGGYTF. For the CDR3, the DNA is TGTGCCACCAGTGACCGGACAAACGCGGGGGGCTACACCTTC.

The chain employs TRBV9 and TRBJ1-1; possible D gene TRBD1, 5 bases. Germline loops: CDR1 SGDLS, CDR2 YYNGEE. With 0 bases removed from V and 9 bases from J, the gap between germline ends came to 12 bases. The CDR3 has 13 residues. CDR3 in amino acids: CASSVDTGRQAFF. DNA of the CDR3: TGTGCCAGCAGCGTAGATACAGGTCGACAAGCTTTCTTT.

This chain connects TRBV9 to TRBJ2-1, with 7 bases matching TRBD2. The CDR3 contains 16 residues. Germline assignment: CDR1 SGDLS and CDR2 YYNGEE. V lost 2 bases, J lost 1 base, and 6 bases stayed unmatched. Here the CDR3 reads CASSVGGSGSYNEQFF. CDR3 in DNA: TGTGCCAGCAGCGTGGGCGGGAGTGGGTCCTACAATGAGCAGTTCTTC.

CDR3 loop: CASSISRGTDTQYF. DNA for the CDR3: TGTGCCAGTAGTATCTCCAGGGGCACAGATACGCAGTATTTT. This chain links TRBV19 with TRBJ2-3, with a weak D call TRBD1 (5 bases). Trimming shortened V by 3 bases and J by 1 base, and 8 bases separated the two germline ends. This CDR3 spans 14 amino acids. Germline lookup yields CDR1 LNHDA and CDR2 SQIVND (reference sequence).

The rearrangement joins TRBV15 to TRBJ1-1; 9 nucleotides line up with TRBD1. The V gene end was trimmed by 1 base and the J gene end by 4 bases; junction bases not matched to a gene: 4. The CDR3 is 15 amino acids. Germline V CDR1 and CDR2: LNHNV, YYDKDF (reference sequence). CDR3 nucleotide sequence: TGTGCCACCAGCAGAGTAACAGGGGGCTTCACTGAAGCTTTCTTT. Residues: CATSRVTGGFTEAFF. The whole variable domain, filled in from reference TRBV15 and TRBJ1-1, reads DAMVIQNPRYQVTQFGKPVTLSCSQTLNHNVMYWYQQKSSQAPKLLFHYYDKDFNNEADTPDNFQSRRPNTSFCFLDIRSPGLGDTAMYLCATSRVTGGFTEAFFGQGTRLTVV.

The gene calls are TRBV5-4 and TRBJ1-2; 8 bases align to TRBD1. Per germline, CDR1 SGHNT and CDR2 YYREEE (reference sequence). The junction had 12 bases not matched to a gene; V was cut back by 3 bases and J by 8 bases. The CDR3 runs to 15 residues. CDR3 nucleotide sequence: TGTGCCAGCAGCTCTGGGGACAGGTGGGCACGGGGCTACACCTTC. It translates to CASSSGDRWARGYTF. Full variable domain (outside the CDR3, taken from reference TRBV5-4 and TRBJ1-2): ETGVTQSPTHLIKTRGQQVTLRCSSQSGHNTVSWYQQALGQGPQFIFQYYREEENGRGNFPPRFSGLQFPNYSSELNVNALELDDSALYLCASSSGDRWARGYTFGSGTRLTVV.

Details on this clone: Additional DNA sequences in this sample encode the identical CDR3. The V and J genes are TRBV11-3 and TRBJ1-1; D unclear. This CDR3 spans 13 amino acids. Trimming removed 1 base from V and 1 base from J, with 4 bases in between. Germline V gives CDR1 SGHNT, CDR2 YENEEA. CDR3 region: CASSLGQNTEAFF. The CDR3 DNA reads TGTGCCAGCAGCTTAGGGCAGAACACTGAAGCTTTCTTT. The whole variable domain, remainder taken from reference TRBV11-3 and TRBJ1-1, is EAGVVQSPRYKIIEKKQPVAFWCNPISGHNTLYWYLQNLGQGPELLIRYENEEAVDDSQLPKDRFSAERLKGVDSTLKIQPAELGDSAVYLCASSLGQNTEAFFGQGTRLTVV.

The CDR3 reads CSVETGRFYGYTF. In DNA form, the CDR3 reads TGCAGCGTTGAAACGGGGAGGTTCTATGGCTACACCTTC. The chain couples TRBV29-1 to TRBJ1-2; D unresolved. Germline values: CDR1 SQVTM, CDR2 ANQGSEA. Trimming took off 2 bases at V and 4 bases at J, with 11 bases between the two ends. The CDR3 has 13 residues. The complete variable domain, with remaining parts taken from reference TRBV29-1 and TRBJ1-2, reads SAVISQKPSRDICQRGTSLTIQCQVDSQVTMMFWYRQQPGQSLTLIATANQGSEATYESGFVIDKFPISRPNLTFSTLTVSNMSPEDSSIYLCSVETGRFYGYTFGSGTRLTVV.

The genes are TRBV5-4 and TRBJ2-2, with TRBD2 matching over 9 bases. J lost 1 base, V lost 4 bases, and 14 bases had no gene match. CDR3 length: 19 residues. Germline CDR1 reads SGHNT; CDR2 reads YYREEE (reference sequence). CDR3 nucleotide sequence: TGTGCCAGCAGCCCCGACCCATTACTAGCGGGCATGAACACCGGGGAGCTGTTTTTT. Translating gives CASSPDPLLAGMNTGELFF.

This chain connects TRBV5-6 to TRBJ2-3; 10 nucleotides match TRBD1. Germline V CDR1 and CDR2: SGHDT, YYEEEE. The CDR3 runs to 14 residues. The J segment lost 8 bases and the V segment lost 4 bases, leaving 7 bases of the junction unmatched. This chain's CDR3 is CASSLGTGVGTQYF. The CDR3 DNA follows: TGTGCCAGCAGCCTCGGGACAGGGGTCGGTACGCAGTATTTT.

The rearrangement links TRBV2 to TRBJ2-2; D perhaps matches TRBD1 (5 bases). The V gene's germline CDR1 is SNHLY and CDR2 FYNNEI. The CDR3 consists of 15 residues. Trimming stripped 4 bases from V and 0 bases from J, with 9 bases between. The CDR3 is CASSAQGSNTGELFF. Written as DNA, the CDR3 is TGTGCCAGCAGTGCCCAGGGATCGAACACCGGGGAGCTGTTTTTT.

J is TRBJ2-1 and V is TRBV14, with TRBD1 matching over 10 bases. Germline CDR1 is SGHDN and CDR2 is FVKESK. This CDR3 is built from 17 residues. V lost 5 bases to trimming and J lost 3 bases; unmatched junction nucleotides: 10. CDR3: CASSFRPGTGVYNEQFF. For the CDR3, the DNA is TGTGCCAGCAGCTTCCGACCCGGGACAGGGGTCTACAATGAGCAGTTCTTC.

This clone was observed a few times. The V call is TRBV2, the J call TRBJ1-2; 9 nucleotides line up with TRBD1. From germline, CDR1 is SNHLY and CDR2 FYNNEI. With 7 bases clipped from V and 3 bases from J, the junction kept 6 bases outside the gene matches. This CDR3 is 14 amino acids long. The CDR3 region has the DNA TGTGCCAGCACCTTGACAGGGGGTCACTATGGCTACACCTTC. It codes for CASTLTGGHYGYTF.

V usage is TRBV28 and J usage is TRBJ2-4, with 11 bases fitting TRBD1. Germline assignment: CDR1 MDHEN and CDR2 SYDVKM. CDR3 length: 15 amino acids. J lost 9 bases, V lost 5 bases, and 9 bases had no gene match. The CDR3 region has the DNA TGTGCCAGCAGTCCACCTGGACAGGGGGCAAGCATTCAGTACTTC. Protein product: CASSPPGQGASIQYF. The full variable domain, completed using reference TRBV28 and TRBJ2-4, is DVKVTQSSRYLVKRTGEKVFLECVQDMDHENMFWYRQDPGLGLRLIYFSYDVKMKEKGDIPEGYSVSREKKERFSLILESASTNQTSMYLCASSPPGQGASIQYFGAGTRLSVL.